This TCR beta chain was sequenced in a study of blood T cells in healthy people across ages. Using a J-beta primer mix together with a sample-barcoded 5' primer, a second PCR was run for about 6 to 12 cycles. TCRdb re-analysed the 5' RACE reads in MiXCR, keeping a single row per CDR3 protein. The sample lists under 700,000 distinct CDR3 sequences; around 24% were seen once. This clonotype has only a few counts. Trimming at V came to 3 bases and at J to 3 bases, leaving 4 bases not matched to a gene. This CDR3 region has 14 residues. Germline CDR1 is SGHRS and CDR2 is YFSETQ. The same sample was also studied in work on T cells of mothers and their children.

Sequenced sample: blood. The source is a boy younger than 18 in good health. The chain couples TRBV5-1 to TRBJ2-7, with 9 bases matching TRBD1. CDR3 protein: CASSSAGQGYEQYF. For the CDR3, the DNA is TGCGCCAGCAGCTCAGCGGGACAGGGCTACGAGCAGTACTTC.